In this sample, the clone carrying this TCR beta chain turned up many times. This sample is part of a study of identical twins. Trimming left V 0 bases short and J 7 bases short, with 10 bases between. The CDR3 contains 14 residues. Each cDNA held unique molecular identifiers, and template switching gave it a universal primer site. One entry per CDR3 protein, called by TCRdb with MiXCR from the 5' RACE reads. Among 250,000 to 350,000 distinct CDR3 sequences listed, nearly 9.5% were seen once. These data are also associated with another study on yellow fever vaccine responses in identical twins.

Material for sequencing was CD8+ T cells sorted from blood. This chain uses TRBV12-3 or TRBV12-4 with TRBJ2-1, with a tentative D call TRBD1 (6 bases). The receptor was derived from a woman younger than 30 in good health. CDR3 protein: CASSLAPGANEQFF. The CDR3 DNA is TGTGCCAGCAGTTTAGCTCCAGGGGCAAATGAGCAGTTCTTC.